These T cell receptor beta chains were read from a single sample in a study of T cell responses to AZD1222 COVID-19 vaccine. Clones were read by immunoSEQ multiplex PCR, and TCRdb kept only the in-frame ones, dropping some. The profile shows about 140,000 clones, about nine tenths of them singletons. Sequenced material: peripheral blood, taken 28 days after the second AZD1222 dose. The receptors shown here come from an adult who received the AZD1222 COVID-19 vaccine. The CDR3 runs from the conserved cysteine through the conserved F or W. Each record gives: D gene, J gene, V gene, clone size, CDR3 protein, CDR3 DNA. A D gene is named only where the DNA matches it firmly. Part of the rows lack a size; the others show once, few, many or a class for expanded clones.

D: TRBD1
J: TRBJ1-2
V: TRBV28
size: -
CDR3: CASSPRQGNYGYTF
DNA: TGTGCCAGCAGCCCCAGACAGGGAAACTATGGCTACACCTTC

D: -
J: TRBJ1-1
V: TRBV6-5
size: -
CDR3: CASSSGLGTEAFF
DNA: TGTGCCAGCAGCTCGGGCCTGGGGACTGAAGCTTTCTTT

D: -
J: TRBJ1-5
V: TRBV27
size: -
CDR3: CASSLVGGQPQHF
DNA: TGTGCCAGCAGTTTGGTGGGAGGGCAGCCCCAGCATTTT

D: TRBD1
J: TRBJ1-1
V: TRBV19
size: -
CDR3: CASSTETGKGMNTEAFF
DNA: TGTGCCAGTAGTACAGAGACAGGGAAGGGGATGAACACTGAAGCTTTCTTT

D: TRBD2
J: TRBJ2-5
V: TRBV6-5
size: -
CDR3: CASSLLTGGETQYF
DNA: TGTGCCAGCAGCCTTCTGACGGGGGGAGAGACCCAGTACTTC

D: TRBD2
J: TRBJ2-7
V: TRBV7-2
size: -
CDR3: CASSLGGLAVAYEQYF
DNA: TGTGCCAGCAGCTTAGGGGGACTAGCGGTGGCCTACGAGCAGTACTTC

D: -
J: TRBJ2-1
V: TRBV3-1/TRBV3-2
size: -
CDR3: CASSQDYAGSAGYNEQFF
DNA: TGTGCCAGCAGCCAAGATTACGCGGGATCCGCGGGTTACAATGAGCAGTTCTTC

D: -
J: TRBJ2-3
V: TRBV4-3
size: -
CDR3: CASSPEAAGWDTDTQYF
DNA: TGCGCCAGCAGCCCTGAGGCGGCGGGATGGGACACAGATACGCAGTATTTT

D: TRBD1
J: TRBJ1-5
V: TRBV30
size: -
CDR3: CAWSGGVGGGSYSNQPQHF
DNA: TGTGCCTGGAGTGGAGGCGTTGGAGGGGGCTCTTATAGCAATCAGCCCCAGCATTTT

D: TRBD2
J: TRBJ2-5
V: TRBV19
size: -
CDR3: CASSTSAGGPETQYF
DNA: TGTGCCAGTAGTACCTCAGCGGGAGGGCCTGAGACCCAGTACTTC

D: TRBD2
J: TRBJ2-7
V: TRBV4-1
size: -
CDR3: CASSSPSGRTYEQYF
DNA: TGCGCCAGCAGCTCCCCTAGCGGGAGGACCTACGAGCAGTACTTC

D: -
J: TRBJ1-1
V: TRBV19
size: -
CDR3: CASSSEKSERAEAFF
DNA: TGTGCCAGTAGTTCCGAAAAGAGCGAGAGGGCTGAAGCTTTCTTT

D: TRBD2
J: TRBJ2-3
V: TRBV28
size: -
CDR3: CASSPERGGLTDTQYF
DNA: TGTGCCAGCAGCCCCGAGCGGGGAGGCCTGACAGATACGCAGTATTTT

D: -
J: TRBJ2-3
V: TRBV28
size: -
CDR3: CASSYGGATTDTQYF
DNA: TGTGCCAGCAGTTATGGGGGGGCGACCACGGATACGCAGTATTTT

D: -
J: TRBJ2-1
V: TRBV3-1/TRBV3-2
size: -
CDR3: CASSRLFGHEQFF
DNA: TGTGCCAGCAGCCGACTTTTTGGCCATGAGCAGTTCTTC

D: -
J: TRBJ2-1
V: TRBV5-1
size: -
CDR3: CASSLVGGPGGEQFF
DNA: TGCGCCAGCAGCTTGGTTGGGGGCCCAGGCGGGGAGCAGTTCTTC

D: -
J: TRBJ1-2
V: TRBV28
size: -
CDR3: CASSPGDTVANYGYTF
DNA: TGTGCCAGCAGTCCGGGGGACACCGTAGCTAACTATGGCTACACCTTC

D: -
J: TRBJ1-1
V: TRBV2
size: -
CDR3: CASVKRAGGNTEAFF
DNA: TGTGCCAGCGTAAAGAGGGCCGGGGGGAACACTGAAGCTTTCTTT

D: -
J: TRBJ1-6
V: TRBV9
size: -
CDR3: CASSVEGSRNSPLHF
DNA: TGTGCCAGCAGCGTAGAGGGCAGCAGGAATTCACCCCTCCACTTT

D: -
J: TRBJ1-1
V: TRBV18
size: -
CDR3: CASSPNGLLNTEAFF
DNA: TGTGCCAGCTCACCTAATGGACTATTGAACACTGAAGCTTTCTTT

D: -
J: TRBJ2-1
V: TRBV7-3
size: -
CDR3: CASSSTRAGQNEQFF
DNA: TGTGCCAGCAGCTCCACCCGTGCGGGGCAGAATGAGCAGTTCTTC

D: -
J: TRBJ2-1
V: TRBV29-1
size: -
CDR3: CSTIIWDNEQFF
DNA: TGCAGCACTATCATTTGGGACAATGAGCAGTTCTTC

D: -
J: TRBJ1-4
V: TRBV29-1
size: -
CDR3: CSASIGGQSNEKLFF
DNA: TGCAGCGCTTCGATCGGGGGGCAGTCTAATGAAAAACTGTTTTTT

D: TRBD1
J: TRBJ1-1
V: TRBV11-3
size: -
CDR3: CASSLRGQTNTEAFF
DNA: TGTGCCAGCAGCTTAAGGGGACAGACGAACACTGAAGCTTTCTTT

D: -
J: TRBJ1-1
V: TRBV6-5
size: -
CDR3: CASSYVSDTEAFF
DNA: TGTGCCAGCAGTTACGTATCGGACACTGAAGCTTTCTTT

D: -
J: TRBJ1-3
V: TRBV6-1
size: once
CDR3: CASSDVGSGNTIYF
DNA: TGTGCCAGCAGTGACGTCGGATCTGGAAACACCATATATTTT

D: TRBD1
J: TRBJ1-4
V: TRBV7-8
size: -
CDR3: CASSLKGQSNEKLFF
DNA: TGTGCCAGCAGCTTAAAGGGACAGTCTAATGAAAAACTGTTTTTT

D: TRBD2
J: TRBJ2-5
V: TRBV5-1
size: -
CDR3: CASSLITSGQETQYF
DNA: TGCGCCAGCAGCTTGATAACTAGCGGTCAAGAGACCCAGTACTTC

D: -
J: TRBJ1-1
V: TRBV3-1/TRBV3-2
size: -
CDR3: CASSQERGRAEAFF
DNA: TGTGCCAGCAGCCAAGAACGGGGAAGAGCTGAAGCTTTCTTT

D: TRBD1
J: TRBJ1-1
V: TRBV24-1
size: -
CDR3: CATRGLQGAGEAFF
DNA: TGTGCCACCAGGGGTTTACAGGGGGCGGGTGAAGCTTTCTTT

D: -
J: TRBJ1-4
V: TRBV9
size: -
CDR3: CASSVDGGEKLFF
DNA: TGTGCCAGCAGCGTAGATGGGGGCGAAAAACTGTTTTTT

D: -
J: TRBJ1-6
V: TRBV19
size: -
CDR3: CASSIQSGDNSPLHF
DNA: TGTGCCAGTAGTATACAGTCCGGGGATAATTCACCCCTCCACTTT

D: -
J: TRBJ1-1
V: TRBV4-2
size: -
CDR3: CASSHRWTTEAFF
DNA: TGTGCCAGCAGCCATCGCTGGACCACTGAAGCTTTCTTT

D: TRBD1
J: TRBJ2-5
V: TRBV7-8
size: -
CDR3: CASSLRGLGETQYF
DNA: TGTGCCAGCAGCCTCAGGGGGCTCGGGGAGACCCAGTACTTC

D: -
J: TRBJ1-1
V: TRBV4-1
size: -
CDR3: CASSQGGVNTEAFF
DNA: TGCGCCAGCAGCCAAGGGGGAGTGAACACTGAAGCTTTCTTT

D: -
J: TRBJ1-1
V: TRBV7-3
size: few
CDR3: CASSLQGSGNTEAFF
DNA: TGTGCCAGCAGCTTACAGGGGTCAGGGAACACTGAAGCTTTCTTT

D: -
J: TRBJ1-2
V: TRBV4-1
size: -
CDR3: CASSLQDYSGYYGYTF
DNA: TGCGCCAGCAGCCTTCAGGACTACTCCGGCTACTATGGCTACACCTTC

D: TRBD1
J: TRBJ1-2
V: TRBV5-1
size: -
CDR3: CASSLLGGADYGYTF
DNA: TGCGCCAGCAGCTTGTTAGGGGGCGCCGACTATGGCTACACCTTC

D: TRBD1
J: TRBJ2-1
V: TRBV18
size: -
CDR3: CASSPGTGSDEQFF
DNA: TGTGCCAGCTCACCAGGGACAGGGAGCGATGAGCAGTTCTTC

D: TRBD2
J: TRBJ2-7
V: TRBV29-1
size: -
CDR3: CSVGTGGWDEQYF
DNA: TGCAGCGTTGGAACGGGAGGGTGGGACGAGCAGTACTTC

D: TRBD2
J: TRBJ2-3
V: TRBV18
size: -
CDR3: CASSPPRLAVTDTQYF
DNA: TGTGCCAGCTCACCGCCCCGACTAGCAGTCACAGATACGCAGTATTTT

D: -
J: TRBJ1-6
V: TRBV9
size: -
CDR3: CASSDGAGTASYNSPLHF
DNA: TGTGCCAGCAGCGATGGGGCAGGTACTGCCTCCTATAATTCACCCCTCCACTTT

D: -
J: TRBJ2-7
V: TRBV25-1
size: -
CDR3: CASSDSNYEQYF
DNA: TGTGCCAGCAGTGACTCTAACTACGAGCAGTACTTC

D: -
J: TRBJ1-1
V: TRBV18
size: -
CDR3: CASSPPVTAGSTEAFF
DNA: TGTGCCAGCTCACCACCGGTGACAGCCGGGAGCACTGAAGCTTTCTTT

D: -
J: TRBJ1-2
V: TRBV7-9
size: -
CDR3: CASSRVLQINYGYTF
DNA: TGTGCCAGCAGCCGGGTCTTGCAGATAAACTATGGCTACACCTTC

D: TRBD2
J: TRBJ2-3
V: TRBV7-2
size: -
CDR3: CASSLTVGLAGDTQYF
DNA: TGTGCCAGCAGCTTAACTGTGGGACTAGCGGGAGATACGCAGTATTTT

D: -
J: TRBJ2-1
V: TRBV19
size: once
CDR3: CASSIRFGTGNEQFF
DNA: TGTGCCAGTAGTATACGGTTCGGGACCGGCAATGAGCAGTTCTTC

D: TRBD2
J: TRBJ2-2
V: TRBV9
size: -
CDR3: CASSVVGDYIPGELFF
DNA: TGTGCCAGCAGCGTAGTAGGGGACTACATACCCGGGGAGCTGTTTTTT

D: -
J: TRBJ2-3
V: TRBV19
size: -
CDR3: CASSIMASTDTQYF
DNA: TGTGCCAGTAGTATCATGGCCAGCACAGATACGCAGTATTTT

D: -
J: TRBJ2-7
V: TRBV3-1/TRBV3-2
size: -
CDR3: CASSHPEGRSSYEQYF
DNA: TGTGCCAGCAGCCACCCCGAGGGCAGAAGCTCCTACGAGCAGTACTTC

D: TRBD1
J: TRBJ2-5
V: TRBV5-4
size: -
CDR3: CASSFQGARRETQYF
DNA: TGTGCCAGCAGCTTCCAGGGGGCCCGGAGGGAGACCCAGTACTTC

D: TRBD1
J: TRBJ1-2
V: TRBV7-2
size: few
CDR3: CASGRTGSNYGYTF
DNA: TGTGCCAGCGGTCGGACAGGGTCTAACTATGGCTACACCTTC

D: TRBD1
J: TRBJ1-1
V: TRBV7-9
size: -
CDR3: CASSLATGAHTEAFF
DNA: TGTGCCAGCAGCTTAGCGACAGGGGCCCACACTGAAGCTTTCTTT

D: -
J: TRBJ1-5
V: TRBV6-2/TRBV6-3
size: -
CDR3: CASSLTRGGVGNQPQHF
DNA: TGTGCCAGCAGCCTCACCCGGGGAGGGGTGGGCAATCAGCCCCAGCATTTT

D: -
J: TRBJ2-5
V: TRBV10-2
size: once
CDR3: CAVTRDGQETQYF
DNA: TGCGCCGTCACCCGGGACGGCCAAGAGACCCAGTACTTC

D: -
J: TRBJ2-3
V: TRBV19
size: -
CDR3: CASAEDGSTDTQYF
DNA: TGTGCCAGCGCGGAGGACGGCAGCACAGATACGCAGTATTTT

D: -
J: TRBJ2-3
V: TRBV28
size: -
CDR3: CASSLLATGTDTQYF
DNA: TGTGCCAGCAGTTTATTAGCCACCGGCACAGATACGCAGTATTTT

D: -
J: TRBJ2-5
V: TRBV4-2
size: once
CDR3: CASSQDLAPETQYF
DNA: TGTGCCAGCAGCCAAGATCTGGCGCCGGAGACCCAGTACTTC